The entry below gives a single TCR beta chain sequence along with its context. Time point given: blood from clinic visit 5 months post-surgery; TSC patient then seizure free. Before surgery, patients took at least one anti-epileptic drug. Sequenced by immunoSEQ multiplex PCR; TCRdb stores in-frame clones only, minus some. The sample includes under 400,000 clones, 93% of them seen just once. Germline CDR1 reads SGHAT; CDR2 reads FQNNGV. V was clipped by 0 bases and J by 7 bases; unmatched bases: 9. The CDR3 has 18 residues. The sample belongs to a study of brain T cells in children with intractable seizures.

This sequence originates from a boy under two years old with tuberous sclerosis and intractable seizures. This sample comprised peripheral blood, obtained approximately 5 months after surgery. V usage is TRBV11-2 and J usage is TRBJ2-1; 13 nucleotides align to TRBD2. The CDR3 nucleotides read TGTGCCAGCAGCTTAGATGGGCCACTAGCGGGAGGGCGGAATGAGCAGTTCTTC. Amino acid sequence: CASSLDGPLAGGRNEQFF.